A selection of T cell receptor beta chains follows, all from one sample in a study of cytomegalovirus exposure and HLA in healthy donors. The data were produced by immunoSEQ multiplex PCR, yet TCRdb's version contains in-frame clones alone and is incomplete. The sample lists approximately 170,000 clones, 80% to 85% occurring once. Material: PBMCs. These receptors were obtained from a man in his fifties or sixties in good health and CMV-seropositive. Each CDR3 is given with its conserved first and last residue. The D gene is left open where the match is weak. Size tells how often a clone was seen (once, few, many) or the class of an expanded clone, and some rows leave it out.

cdr3_nt cdr3_aa clone_size v_call d_call j_call
TGCGCCAGCAGCCAAGAGGCCGTGAATTATCAGCCCCAGCATTTT CASSQEAVNYQPQHF NA TRBV4-3 NA TRBJ1-5
TGTGCCAGCAGCTTTGGTTGGACAGGGGAGAGATATGGCTACACCTTC CASSFGWTGERYGYTF few TRBV7-2 TRBD1 TRBJ1-2
TGTGCCAGCACAATGTGGGCAGCGAACACCGGGGAGCTGTTTTTT CASTMWAANTGELFF NA TRBV6-5 NA TRBJ2-2
TGTGCCAGCAGTTTAATCCTAGCGGGGGGCCAGAATGAGCAGTTCTTC CASSLILAGGQNEQFF NA TRBV27 TRBD2 TRBJ2-1
TGTGCCTGGAGTGTACTCGGGACAGGGTTGCAGTATTTT CAWSVLGTGLQYF few TRBV30 TRBD1 TRBJ2-3
TGTGCCAGCTCTCCCGGGACAGGGAACTATGGCTACACCTTC CASSPGTGNYGYTF few TRBV18 TRBD1 TRBJ1-2
TGTGCCAGCAGCCAGACTAGCGGGTCGAGCTCCTACAATGAGCAGTTCTTC CASSQTSGSSSYNEQFF NA TRBV4-2 TRBD2 TRBJ2-1
TGTGCCAGCAGCCGAGGGAGGGGAACCTACGAGCAGTACTTC CASSRGRGTYEQYF NA TRBV7-8 TRBD2 TRBJ2-7
TGTGCCTGGGGAAGCGGGAGGGGTTTTTCCGAGCAGTACTTC CAWGSGRGFSEQYF NA TRBV30 TRBD2 TRBJ2-7
TGTGCCAGCAGTCTAGCGGGAGCATCCTTCGAGCAGTACTTC CASSLAGASFEQYF once TRBV27 TRBD2 TRBJ2-7
TGTGCCTGGAATACGGGGAGTCGTAACTATGGCTACACCTTC CAWNTGSRNYGYTF NA TRBV30 NA TRBJ1-2
TGTGCCAGCAGCGTAGAGGCGGGTGGCTACACCTTC CASSVEAGGYTF NA TRBV9 NA TRBJ1-2
TGTGCCAGCAGCTTAGACAGGGCGAGCACTGAAGCTTTCTTT CASSLDRASTEAFF once TRBV7-9 NA TRBJ1-1
TGTGCCAGCAGCAGGGGACTAGCGGGAGTCTACAATGAGCAGTTCTTC CASSRGLAGVYNEQFF NA TRBV9 TRBD2 TRBJ2-1
TGCGCCAGCAGCCAAGATGAGTTGTCTTACGAGCAGTACTTC CASSQDELSYEQYF few TRBV4-3 NA TRBJ2-7
TGTTCCAGCAGGGCAACAGGGGAGACCCAGTACTTC CSSRATGETQYF NA TRBV7-9 NA TRBJ2-5
TGCAGCGCCCGTTTCGGAGGGGGGGGCGACGAGCAGTTCTTC CSARFGGGGDEQFF NA TRBV29-1 NA TRBJ2-1
TGTGCCAGCAGCCGAGGGACAGGCCTCCCCTACGAGCAGTACTTC CASSRGTGLPYEQYF NA TRBV6-5 TRBD1 TRBJ2-7
TGTGCCAGCAGCCAGGCGGGGGGCGCAGATACGCAGTATTTT CASSQAGGADTQYF NA TRBV7-9 TRBD2 TRBJ2-3
TGTGCCAGCAGCTTGCCGACTGCCAGCTACGAGCAGTACTTC CASSLPTASYEQYF NA TRBV5-4 NA TRBJ2-7
TGTGCCAGCAGCGAGACTAGCACAGATACGCAGTATTTT CASSETSTDTQYF NA TRBV7-2 NA TRBJ2-3
TGTGCCAGCACCAAAGGAGGGACAGCAACCTACGAGCAGTACTTC CASTKGGTATYEQYF NA TRBV11-1 NA TRBJ2-7
TGTGCCAGCTGGGGGGGGTTAGGCTCCTACAATGAGCAGTTCTTC CASWGGLGSYNEQFF once TRBV7-9 TRBD2 TRBJ2-1
TGTGCCAGCTCGAGATCACAGCTTACCTACGAGCAGTACTTC CASSRSQLTYEQYF NA TRBV18 NA TRBJ2-7
TGTGCCAGCAACCGGGGACAGGGCTTTAACACTGAAGCTTTCTTT CASNRGQGFNTEAFF NA TRBV27 TRBD1 TRBJ1-1
TGTGCCAGCAGGCGCAGGGTGCCCCAAGAGACCCAGTACTTC CASRRRVPQETQYF once TRBV6-5 NA TRBJ2-5
TGTGCCAGCAGCTTAGACGGGCGGGCGAACACTGAAGCTTTCTTT CASSLDGRANTEAFF NA TRBV11-2 NA TRBJ1-1
TGTGCCGAACCGGGACAGGGAGATACTAAGGGTAATCAGCCCCAGCATTTT CAEPGQGDTKGNQPQHF NA TRBV9 TRBD1 TRBJ1-5
TGTGCCAGCATCGACCCGGGACTAGGTCGTGGGGAGCAGTTCTTC CASIDPGLGRGEQFF once TRBV6-5 TRBD2 TRBJ2-1
TGTGCCAGCAGCCAAGATCCCGCAGGCCTCGGGGTGCAGTACTTC CASSQDPAGLGVQYF NA TRBV14 NA TRBJ2-7
TGTGCCAGCAGCTTTGGAGCGGGGTACCAAGAGACCCAGTACTTC CASSFGAGYQETQYF once TRBV5-6 TRBD2 TRBJ2-5
TGTGCCAGCAGCGTAGCTACAGGGGAGACCCAGTACTTC CASSVATGETQYF NA TRBV9 NA TRBJ2-5
TGTGCCAGCAGCTTAAGTAGCGGGGGGCTCTCCTACAATGAGCAGTTCTTC CASSLSSGGLSYNEQFF NA TRBV7-3 TRBD2 TRBJ2-1
TGTGCCAGCAGCCAACACCGGGGGGGCCAACCCACAGATACGCAGTATTTT CASSQHRGGQPTDTQYF NA TRBV4-2 TRBD2 TRBJ2-3
TGTGCCAGCAGCAGGACAGGGGATACCGGGGAGCTGTTTTTT CASSRTGDTGELFF NA TRBV7-9 TRBD1 TRBJ2-2